These 3 T cell receptor beta chains were all obtained from the same sample, sequenced in a study of T cell changes during pregnancy in multiple sclerosis (dated by TCRdb to 2018 to 2020). Library preparation employed the immunoSEQ multiplex PCR assay. The table comes from immuneACCESS by way of TCRdb, which keeps in-frame sequences with V and J called. Part of the clones is missing from these tables; in studies checked, under half for an unresolved V gene and the rest for unknown reasons. The sample table holds about 67,000 clones, of which approximately 89% were seen once. In total, the top ten clones hold over 1.1% of the sample. The sample here was peripheral blood, taken in the second trimester of pregnancy. The receptors here all came from a female donor with multiple sclerosis, enrolled in a pregnancy study.

The chain is built from TRBV5-1 and TRBJ2-7; TRBD2 matches at 9 bases. The V and J ends lost 4 bases and 5 bases, in that order; junction bases with no gene match: 7. Germline assignment: CDR1 SGHRS and CDR2 YFSETQ. The CDR3 is 14 residues long. The DNA of the CDR3 is TGCGCCAGCAGCCCTGGGACTAGCTCGAACGAGCAGTACTTC. It codes for CASSPGTSSNEQYF.

J is TRBJ2-3 and V is TRBV6-4, with D tentatively TRBD2 (5 bases). The CDR3 has 15 residues. V lost 0 bases, J lost 5 bases, and 12 bases lay in between. CDR1 is MRHNA and CDR2 is SNTAGT in the germline V gene. CDR3 sequence: CASSDSGAEVDTQYF. DNA of the CDR3: TGTGCCAGCAGTGACTCAGGAGCGGAGGTAGATACGCAGTATTTT.

The gene calls are TRBV19 and TRBJ1-5; 7 positions agree with TRBD1. Germline CDR1 LNHDA, CDR2 SQIVND (reference sequence). CDR3 size: 16 residues. Losses at the gene ends were 1 base for V and 4 bases for J; bases not matched to a gene: 7. DNA of the CDR3: TGTGCCAGTAGTATAGGTTGGGACAGAATAAATCAGCCCCAGCATTTT. Translation gives CASSIGWDRINQPQHF.